In its sample, the clone carrying this T cell receptor (beta chain) was seen many times. Antigen: not known. Exclusion applied to patients with other autoimmune diseases, uncontrolled infections, pregnancy or lactation. The entry originates in a study of Graves' ophthalmopathy and Graves' hyperthyroidism. About the research overall: The study drew peripheral blood at initial diagnosis, before any treatment. Broader study findings: The study's model predicted ophthalmopathy progression at 70.59% sensitivity and 72.22% specificity.

TCR beta CDR3 regions were amplified from RNA transcripts. Second-round multiplex PCR came after a first-round RT-PCR that employed HTBI primers. TCRdb redid the calling of the multiplex PCR reads with MiXCR, one entry per CDR3 protein. In the table there are approximately 480,000 distinct CDR3 sequences, approximately 14% of which are singletons. This CDR3 is 13 amino acids long. Trimming took 6 bases from V and 2 from J; bases not matched to a gene: 2. Germline V gives CDR1 MNHNS, CDR2 SASEGT. The clonotype was recovered from a woman aged 30 to 39 with Graves' ophthalmopathy. The material sequenced was blood. This rearrangement joins TRBV6-1 to TRBJ1-1; 8 bases match TRBD1. DNA of the CDR3: TGTGCCAGCAGGACAGGGGATAACACTGAAGCTTTCTTT. This translates into CASRTGDNTEAFF.